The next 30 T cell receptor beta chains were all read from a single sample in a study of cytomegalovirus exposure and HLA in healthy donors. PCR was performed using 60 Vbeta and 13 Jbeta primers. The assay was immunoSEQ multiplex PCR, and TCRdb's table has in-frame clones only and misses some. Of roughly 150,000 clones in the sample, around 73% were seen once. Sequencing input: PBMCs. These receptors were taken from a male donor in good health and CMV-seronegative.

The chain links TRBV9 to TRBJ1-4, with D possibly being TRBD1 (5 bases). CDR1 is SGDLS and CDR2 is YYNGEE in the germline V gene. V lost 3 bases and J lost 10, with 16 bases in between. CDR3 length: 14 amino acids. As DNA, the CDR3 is TGTGCCAGCAGCGCGTCAGGGTCCCGTCGAAAACTGTTTTTT. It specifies CASSASGSRRKLFF.

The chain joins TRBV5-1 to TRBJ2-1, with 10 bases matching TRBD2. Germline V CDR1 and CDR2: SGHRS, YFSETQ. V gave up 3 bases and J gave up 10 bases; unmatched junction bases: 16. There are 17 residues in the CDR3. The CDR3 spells CASSWGPLAGESGEQFF. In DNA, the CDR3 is TGCGCCAGCAGCTGGGGGCCCCTAGCGGGAGAGTCGGGGGAGCAGTTCTTC.

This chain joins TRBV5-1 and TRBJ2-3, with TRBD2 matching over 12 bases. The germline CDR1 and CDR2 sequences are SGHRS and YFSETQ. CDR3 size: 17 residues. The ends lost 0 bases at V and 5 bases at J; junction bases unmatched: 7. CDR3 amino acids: CASSLASSGGGEDTQYF. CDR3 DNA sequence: TGCGCCAGCAGCTTGGCTTCTAGCGGGGGGGGCGAAGATACGCAGTATTTT.

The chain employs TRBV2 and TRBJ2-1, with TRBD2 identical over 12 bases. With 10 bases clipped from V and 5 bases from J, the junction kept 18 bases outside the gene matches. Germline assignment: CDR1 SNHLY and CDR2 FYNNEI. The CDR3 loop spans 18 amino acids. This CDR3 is CATVKGLAGSFFNNEQFF. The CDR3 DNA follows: TGTGCCACCGTTAAAGGACTAGCGGGATCCTTCTTTAACAATGAGCAGTTCTTC. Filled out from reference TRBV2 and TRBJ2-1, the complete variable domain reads EPEVTQTPSHQVTQMGQEVILRCVPISNHLYFYWYRQILGQKVEFLVSFYNNEISEKSEIFDDQFSVERPDGSNFTLKIRSTKLEDSAMYFCATVKGLAGSFFNNEQFFGPGTRLTVL.

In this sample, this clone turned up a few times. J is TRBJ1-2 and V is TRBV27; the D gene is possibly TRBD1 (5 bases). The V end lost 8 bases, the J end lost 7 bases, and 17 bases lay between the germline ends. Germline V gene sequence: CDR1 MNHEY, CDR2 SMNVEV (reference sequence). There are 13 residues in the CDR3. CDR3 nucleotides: TGTGCCAGCCGGCCCCGGGGGGGAAGTGGCTACACCTTC. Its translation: CASRPRGGSGYTF.

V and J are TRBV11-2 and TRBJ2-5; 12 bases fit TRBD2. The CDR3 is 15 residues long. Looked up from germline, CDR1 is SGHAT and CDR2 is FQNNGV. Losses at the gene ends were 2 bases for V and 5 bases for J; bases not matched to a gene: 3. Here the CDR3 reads CASSLKTSGGETQYF. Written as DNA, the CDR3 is TGTGCCAGCAGCTTAAAGACTAGCGGGGGTGAGACCCAGTACTTC.

In DNA form, the CDR3 reads TGTGCCAGCAGCCAAGATTCGAGTCCAGATACGCAGTATTTT. Amino acids: CASSQDSSPDTQYF. The chain combines TRBV4-2 with TRBJ2-3, with D unresolved. V was clipped by 0 bases and J by 4 bases, with 8 bases between them. The CDR3 covers 14 residues. Germline V CDR1 and CDR2: LGHNA, YNFKEQ.

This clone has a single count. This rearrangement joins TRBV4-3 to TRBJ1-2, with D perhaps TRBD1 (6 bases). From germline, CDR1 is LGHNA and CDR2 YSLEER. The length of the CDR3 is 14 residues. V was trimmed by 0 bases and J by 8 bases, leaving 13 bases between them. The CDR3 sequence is CASSQDPGRGGYTF. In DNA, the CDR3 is TGCGCCAGCAGCCAAGATCCGGGCAGGGGAGGCTACACCTTC.

The CDR3 sequence: CASSARGENTEAFF. The CDR3 nucleotides are TGTGCCAGCTCCGCACGGGGGGAGAACACTGAAGCTTTCTTT. V gene TRBV18 combines with J gene TRBJ1-1, with D tentatively TRBD1 (5 bases). In germline, CDR1 is KGHSH, CDR2 LQKENI. This CDR3 comprises 14 residues. V was shortened by 6 bases and J by 1 base, with 12 bases between the two germline ends.

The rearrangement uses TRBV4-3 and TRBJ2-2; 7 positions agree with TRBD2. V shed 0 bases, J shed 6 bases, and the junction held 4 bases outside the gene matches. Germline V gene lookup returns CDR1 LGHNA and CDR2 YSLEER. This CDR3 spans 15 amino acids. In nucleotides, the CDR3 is TGCGCCAGCAGCCAAGATCGGGCGGGAGCCGGGGAGCTGTTTTTT. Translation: CASSQDRAGAGELFF.

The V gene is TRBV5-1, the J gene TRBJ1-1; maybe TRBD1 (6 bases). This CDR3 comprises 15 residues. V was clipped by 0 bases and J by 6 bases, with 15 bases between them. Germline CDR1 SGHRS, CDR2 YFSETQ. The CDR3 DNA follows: TGCGCCAGCAGCTTGGCCGGCGGGGGCGGATCTGAAGCTTTCTTT. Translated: CASSLAGGGGSEAFF.

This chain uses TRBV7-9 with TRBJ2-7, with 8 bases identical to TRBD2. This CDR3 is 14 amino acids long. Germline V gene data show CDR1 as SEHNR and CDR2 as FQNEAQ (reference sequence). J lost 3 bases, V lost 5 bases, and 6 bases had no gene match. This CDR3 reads CASSPREESYEQYF. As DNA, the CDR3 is TGTGCCAGCAGCCCGCGGGAGGAAAGCTACGAGCAGTACTTC.

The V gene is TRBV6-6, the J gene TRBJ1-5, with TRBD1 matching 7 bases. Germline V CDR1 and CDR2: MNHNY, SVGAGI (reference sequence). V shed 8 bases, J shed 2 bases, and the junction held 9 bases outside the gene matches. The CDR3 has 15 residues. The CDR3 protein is CASSTGEVGNQPQHF. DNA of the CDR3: TGTGCCAGCTCCACAGGGGAGGTGGGCAATCAGCCCCAGCATTTT.

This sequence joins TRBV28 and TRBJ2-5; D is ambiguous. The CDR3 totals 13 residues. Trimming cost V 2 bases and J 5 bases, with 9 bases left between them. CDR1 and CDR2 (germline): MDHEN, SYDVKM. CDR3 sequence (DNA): TGTGCCAGCAGTTTAGGAATGAGGGAGACCCAGTACTTC. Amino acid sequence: CASSLGMRETQYF.

CDR3 DNA sequence: TGTGCCATCAGTGCCGGGAGTATCCAAGAGACCCAGTACTTC. This sequence encodes CAISAGSIQETQYF. The rearrangement joins TRBV10-3 to TRBJ2-5; a weak D match, TRBD2 (6 bases). With 4 bases removed from V and 1 base from J, the gap between germline ends came to 10 bases. There are 14 residues in the CDR3. The germline gives CDR1 ENHRY, CDR2 SYGVKD.

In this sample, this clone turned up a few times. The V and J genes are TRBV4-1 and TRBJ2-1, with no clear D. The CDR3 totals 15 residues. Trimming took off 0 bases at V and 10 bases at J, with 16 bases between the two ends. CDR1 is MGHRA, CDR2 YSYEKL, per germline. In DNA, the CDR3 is TGCGCCAGCAGCCAAGATATCAACTCCCGCGAGGAGCAGTTCTTC. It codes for CASSQDINSREEQFF.

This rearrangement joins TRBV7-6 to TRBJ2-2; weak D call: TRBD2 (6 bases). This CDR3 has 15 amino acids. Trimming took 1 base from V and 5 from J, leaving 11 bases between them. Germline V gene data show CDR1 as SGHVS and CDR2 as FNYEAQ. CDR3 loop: CASSLGQGGTGELFF. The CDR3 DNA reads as TGTGCCAGCAGCTTAGGGCAGGGAGGTACCGGGGAGCTGTTTTTT. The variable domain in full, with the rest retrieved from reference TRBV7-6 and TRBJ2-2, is GAGVSQSPRYKVTKRGQDVALRCDPISGHVSLYWYRQALGQGPEFLTYFNYEAQQDKSGLPNDRFSAERPEGSISTLTIQRTEQRDSAMYRCASSLGQGGTGELFFGEGSRLTVL.

CDR3 DNA: TGTGCCAGCAGCTTCCAGGGGTATTCACCCCTCCACTTT. Translating gives CASSFQGYSPLHF. V is TRBV7-2 and J is TRBJ1-6; D perhaps matches TRBD1 (6 bases). The CDR3 sequence is 13 residues long. V lost 3 bases, J lost 8 bases, and 8 bases lay in between. The germline V gene encodes CDR1 SGHTA and CDR2 FQGNSA.

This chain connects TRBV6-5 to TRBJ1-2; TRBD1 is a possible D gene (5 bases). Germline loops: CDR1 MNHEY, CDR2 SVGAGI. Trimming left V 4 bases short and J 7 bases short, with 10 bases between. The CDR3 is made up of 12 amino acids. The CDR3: CASSWQGFGYTF. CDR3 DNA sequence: TGTGCCAGCAGTTGGCAGGGCTTTGGCTACACCTTC.

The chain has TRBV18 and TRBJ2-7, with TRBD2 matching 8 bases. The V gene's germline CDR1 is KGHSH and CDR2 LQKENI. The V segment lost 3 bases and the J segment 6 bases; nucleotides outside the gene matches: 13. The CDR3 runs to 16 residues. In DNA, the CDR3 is TGTGCCAGCTCACCCGCTTTAGCGGGAATAGACGGCGAGCAGTACTTC. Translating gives CASSPALAGIDGEQYF. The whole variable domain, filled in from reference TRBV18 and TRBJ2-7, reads NAGVMQNPRHLVRRRGQEARLRCSPMKGHSHVYWYRQLPEEGLKFMVYLQKENIIDESGMPKERFSAEFPKEGPSILRIQQVVRGDSAAYFCASSPALAGIDGEQYFGPGTRLTVT.

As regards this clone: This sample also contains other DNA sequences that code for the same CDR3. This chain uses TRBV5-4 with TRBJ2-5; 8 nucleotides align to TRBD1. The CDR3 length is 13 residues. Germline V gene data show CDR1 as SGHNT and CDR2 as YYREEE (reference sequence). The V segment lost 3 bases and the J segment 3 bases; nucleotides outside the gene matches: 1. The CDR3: CASSSTGEETQYF. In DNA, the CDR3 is TGTGCCAGCAGCTCGACAGGGGAAGAGACCCAGTACTTC.

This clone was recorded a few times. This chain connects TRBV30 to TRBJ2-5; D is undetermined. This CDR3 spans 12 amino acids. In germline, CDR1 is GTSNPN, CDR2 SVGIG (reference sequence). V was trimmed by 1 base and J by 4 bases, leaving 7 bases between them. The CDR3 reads CAWSGSVETQYF. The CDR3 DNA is TGTGCCTGGAGTGGGAGCGTAGAGACCCAGTACTTC.

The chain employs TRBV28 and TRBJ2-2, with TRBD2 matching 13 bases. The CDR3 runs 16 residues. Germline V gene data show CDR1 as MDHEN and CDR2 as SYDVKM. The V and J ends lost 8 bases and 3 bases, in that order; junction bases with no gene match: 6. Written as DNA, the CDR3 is TGTGCCAGCCGGACTAGCGGGAGCGGAGACACCGGGGAGCTGTTTTTT. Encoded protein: CASRTSGSGDTGELFF.

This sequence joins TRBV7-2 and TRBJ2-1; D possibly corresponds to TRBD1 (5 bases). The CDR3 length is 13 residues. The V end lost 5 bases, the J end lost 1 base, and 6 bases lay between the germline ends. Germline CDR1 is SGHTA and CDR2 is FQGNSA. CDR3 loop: CASSRQSYNEQFF. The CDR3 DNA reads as TGTGCCAGCAGCCGACAGTCCTACAATGAGCAGTTCTTC. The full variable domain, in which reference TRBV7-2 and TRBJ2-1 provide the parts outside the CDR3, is GAGVSQSPSNKVTEKGKDVELRCDPISGHTALYWYRQSLGQGLEFLIYFQGNSAPDKSGLPSDRFSAERTGGSVSTLTIQRTQQEDSAVYLCASSRQSYNEQFFGPGTRLTVL.

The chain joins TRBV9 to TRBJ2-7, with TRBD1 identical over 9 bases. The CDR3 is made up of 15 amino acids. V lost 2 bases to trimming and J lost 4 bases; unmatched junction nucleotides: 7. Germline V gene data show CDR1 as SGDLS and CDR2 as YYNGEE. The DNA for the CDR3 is TGTGCCAGCAGCGTGGGACAGGGCCCCTCGTACGAGCAGTACTTC. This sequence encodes CASSVGQGPSYEQYF.

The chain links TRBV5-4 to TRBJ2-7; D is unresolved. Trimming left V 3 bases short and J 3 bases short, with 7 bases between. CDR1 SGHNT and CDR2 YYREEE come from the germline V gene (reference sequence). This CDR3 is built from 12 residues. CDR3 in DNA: TGTGCCAGCAGCTACCCAGGCTACGAGCAGTACTTC. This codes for CASSYPGYEQYF.

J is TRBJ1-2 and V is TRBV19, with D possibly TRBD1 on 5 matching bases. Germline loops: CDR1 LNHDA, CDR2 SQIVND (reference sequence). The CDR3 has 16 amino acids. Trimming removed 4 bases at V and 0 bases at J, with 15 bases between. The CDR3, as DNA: TGTGCCAGTAGTACCTCCGGGGGATCAGCTAACTATGGCTACACCTTC. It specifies CASSTSGGSANYGYTF.

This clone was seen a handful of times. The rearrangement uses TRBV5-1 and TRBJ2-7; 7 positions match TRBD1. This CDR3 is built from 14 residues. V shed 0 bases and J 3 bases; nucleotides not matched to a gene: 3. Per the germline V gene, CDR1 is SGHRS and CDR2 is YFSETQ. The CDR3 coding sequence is TGCGCCAGCAGCTTGGCGACAGGGATCTACGAGCAGTACTTC. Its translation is CASSLATGIYEQYF.

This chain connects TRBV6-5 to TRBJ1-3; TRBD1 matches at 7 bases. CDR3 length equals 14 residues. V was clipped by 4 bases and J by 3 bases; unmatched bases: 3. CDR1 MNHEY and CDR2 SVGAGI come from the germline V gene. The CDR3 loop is CASSSGQVGNTIYF. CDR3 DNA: TGTGCCAGCAGTTCTGGACAGGTTGGAAACACCATATATTTT.

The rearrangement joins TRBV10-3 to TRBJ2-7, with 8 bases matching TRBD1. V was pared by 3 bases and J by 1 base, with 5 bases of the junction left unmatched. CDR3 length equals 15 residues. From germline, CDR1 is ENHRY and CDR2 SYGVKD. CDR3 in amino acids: CAISEGQGQSYEQYF. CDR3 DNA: TGTGCCATCAGTGAAGGACAGGGACAATCCTACGAGCAGTACTTC.